This TCR beta chain stems from a study of CD8 T cells in ankylosing spondylitis. Findings and limits, study-wide: Several highly homologous variants formed a TCR beta motif that appeared characteristic of ankylosing spondylitis blood. It was reported that disease-linked clones were significantly enriched in matched ankylosing spondylitis synovial fluid. Disease-linked clones had a CD8+ phenotype and relatively low frequency in peripheral blood. In reactive arthritis synovial fluid and blood, some motif variants had been reported before.

There are many counts of this clonotype. Its antigen is not known. Germline-derived CDR1 and CDR2 are DFQATT and SNEGSKA (reference sequence). The CDR3 is 12 residues long. Trimming removed 3 bases from V and 4 bases from J, with 7 bases in between. Libraries of TCR beta came from quantitative 5'-RACE with molecular barcodes. TCRdb processed the 5' RACE reads anew with MiXCR; each CDR3 protein has one entry. The sample holds around 490,000 distinct CDR3 sequences, over 4% seen once. The sequence came from a male donor with ankylosing spondylitis. The sequencing input was blood, either unsorted or a sorted T cell fraction (not recorded which). This chain links TRBV20-1 with TRBJ1-5, with D unresolved. This CDR3 is CSASVVNQPQHF. The CDR3 bases are TGCAGTGCTAGTGTAGTAAATCAGCCCCAGCATTTT.